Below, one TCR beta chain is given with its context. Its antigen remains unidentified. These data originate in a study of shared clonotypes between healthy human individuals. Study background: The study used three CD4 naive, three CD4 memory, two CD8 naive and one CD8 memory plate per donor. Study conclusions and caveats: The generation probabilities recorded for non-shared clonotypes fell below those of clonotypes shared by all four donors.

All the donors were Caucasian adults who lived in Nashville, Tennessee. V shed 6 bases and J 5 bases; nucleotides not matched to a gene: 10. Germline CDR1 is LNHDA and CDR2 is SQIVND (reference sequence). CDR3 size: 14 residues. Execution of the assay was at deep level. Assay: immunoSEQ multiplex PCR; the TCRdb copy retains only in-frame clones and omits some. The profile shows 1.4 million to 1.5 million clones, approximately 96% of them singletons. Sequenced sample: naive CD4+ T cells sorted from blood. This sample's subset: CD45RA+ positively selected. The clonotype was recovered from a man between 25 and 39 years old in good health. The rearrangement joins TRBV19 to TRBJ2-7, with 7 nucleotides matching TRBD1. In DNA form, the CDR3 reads TGTGCCAGTAGCCAGACAGGGATCATCAACGAGCAGTACTTC. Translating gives CASSQTGIINEQYF.